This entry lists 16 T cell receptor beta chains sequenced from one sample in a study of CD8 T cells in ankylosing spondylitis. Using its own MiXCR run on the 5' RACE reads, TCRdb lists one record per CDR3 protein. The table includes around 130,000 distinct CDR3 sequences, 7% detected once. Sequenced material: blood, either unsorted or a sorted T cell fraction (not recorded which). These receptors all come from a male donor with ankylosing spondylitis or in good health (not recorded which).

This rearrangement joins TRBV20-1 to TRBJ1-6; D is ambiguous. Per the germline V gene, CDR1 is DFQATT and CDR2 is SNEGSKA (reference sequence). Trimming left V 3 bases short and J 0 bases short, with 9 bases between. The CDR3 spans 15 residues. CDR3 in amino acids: CSASKPGSYNSPLHF. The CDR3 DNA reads TGCAGTGCTAGCAAACCGGGCTCCTATAATTCACCCCTCCACTTT.

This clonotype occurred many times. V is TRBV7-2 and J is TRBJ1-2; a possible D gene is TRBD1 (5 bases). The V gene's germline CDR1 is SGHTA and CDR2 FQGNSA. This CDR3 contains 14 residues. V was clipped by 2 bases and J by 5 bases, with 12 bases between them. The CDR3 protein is CASSLSRGAYGYTF. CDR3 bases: TGTGCCAGCAGCTTATCGAGGGGCGCTTATGGCTACACCTTC.

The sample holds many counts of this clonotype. The CDR3 is CSASHLTGGTDTQYF. Here the CDR3 DNA reads TGCAGTGCTAGTCATCTGACAGGGGGCACAGATACGCAGTATTTT. The chain carries TRBV20-1 and TRBJ2-3; 8 bases align to TRBD1. This CDR3 is 15 amino acids long. J was trimmed by 1 base and V by 3 bases; bases with no gene match: 6. Per germline, CDR1 DFQATT and CDR2 SNEGSKA (reference sequence).

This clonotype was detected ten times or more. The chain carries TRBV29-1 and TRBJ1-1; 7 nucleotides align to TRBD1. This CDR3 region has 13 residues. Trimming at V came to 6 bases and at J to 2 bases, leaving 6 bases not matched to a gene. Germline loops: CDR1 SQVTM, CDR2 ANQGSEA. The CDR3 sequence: CSVGDSFNTEAFF. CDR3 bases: TGCAGCGTGGGGGACAGTTTTAACACTGAAGCTTTCTTT.

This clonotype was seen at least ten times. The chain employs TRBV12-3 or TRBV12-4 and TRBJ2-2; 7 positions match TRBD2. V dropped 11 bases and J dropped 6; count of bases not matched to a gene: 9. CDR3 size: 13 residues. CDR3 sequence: CALGLVPAGELFF. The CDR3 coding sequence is TGTGCCCTCGGACTAGTTCCTGCCGGGGAGCTGTTTTTT.

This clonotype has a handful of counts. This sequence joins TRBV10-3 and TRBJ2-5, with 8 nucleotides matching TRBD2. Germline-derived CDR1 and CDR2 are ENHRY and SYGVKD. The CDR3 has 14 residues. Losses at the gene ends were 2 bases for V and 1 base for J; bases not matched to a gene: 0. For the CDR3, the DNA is TGTGCCATCAGTGAGCGGGGGGGCCAAGAGACCCAGTACTTC. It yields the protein CAISERGGQETQYF.

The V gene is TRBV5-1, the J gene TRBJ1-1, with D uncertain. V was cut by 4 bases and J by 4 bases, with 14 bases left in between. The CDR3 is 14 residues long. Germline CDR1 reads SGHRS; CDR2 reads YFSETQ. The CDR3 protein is CASSPGATSTEAFF. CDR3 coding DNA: TGCGCCAGCAGCCCGGGAGCCACGAGCACTGAAGCTTTCTTT.

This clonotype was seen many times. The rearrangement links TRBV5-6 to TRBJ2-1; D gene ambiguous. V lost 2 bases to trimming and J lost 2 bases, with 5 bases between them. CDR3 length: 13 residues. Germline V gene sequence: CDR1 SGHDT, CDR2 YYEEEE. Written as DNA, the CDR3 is TGTGCCAGCAGCTTAGGGCCCTACAATGAGCAGTTCTTC. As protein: CASSLGPYNEQFF.

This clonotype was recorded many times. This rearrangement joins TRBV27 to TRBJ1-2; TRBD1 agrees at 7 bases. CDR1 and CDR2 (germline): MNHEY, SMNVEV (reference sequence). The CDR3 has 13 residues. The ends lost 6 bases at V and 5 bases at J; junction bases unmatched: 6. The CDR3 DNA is TGTGCCAGCAGACGGGACAGCCAATATGGCTACACCTTC. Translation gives CASRRDSQYGYTF.

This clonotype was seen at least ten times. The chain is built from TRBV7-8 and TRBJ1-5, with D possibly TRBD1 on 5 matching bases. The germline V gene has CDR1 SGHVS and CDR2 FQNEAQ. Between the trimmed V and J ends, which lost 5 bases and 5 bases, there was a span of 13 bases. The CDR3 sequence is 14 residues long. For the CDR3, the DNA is TGTGCCAGCAGCCCTAAGCGGGACCATCAGCCCCAGCATTTT. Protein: CASSPKRDHQPQHF.

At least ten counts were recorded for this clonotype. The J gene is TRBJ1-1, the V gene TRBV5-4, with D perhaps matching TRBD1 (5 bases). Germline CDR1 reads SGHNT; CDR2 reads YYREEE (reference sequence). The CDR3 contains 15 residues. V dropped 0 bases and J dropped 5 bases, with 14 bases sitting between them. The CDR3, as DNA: TGTGCCAGCAGCTTGGAAGGGGAAGGAAAGACTGAAGCTTTCTTT. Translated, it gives CASSLEGEGKTEAFF.

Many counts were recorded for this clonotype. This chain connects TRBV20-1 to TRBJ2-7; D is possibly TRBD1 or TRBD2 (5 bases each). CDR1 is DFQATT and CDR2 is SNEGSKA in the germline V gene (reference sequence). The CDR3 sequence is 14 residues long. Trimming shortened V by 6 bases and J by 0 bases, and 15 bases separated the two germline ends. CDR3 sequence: CSAAGTVSSYEQYF. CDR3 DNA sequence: TGCAGTGCCGCCGGGACGGTGAGCTCCTACGAGCAGTACTTC.

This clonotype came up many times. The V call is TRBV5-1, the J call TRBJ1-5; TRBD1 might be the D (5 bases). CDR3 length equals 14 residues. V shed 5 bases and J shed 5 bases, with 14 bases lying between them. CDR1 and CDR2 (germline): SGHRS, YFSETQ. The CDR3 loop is CASRPGTAHQPQHF. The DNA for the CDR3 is TGCGCCAGCAGACCCGGGACGGCACATCAGCCCCAGCATTTT.

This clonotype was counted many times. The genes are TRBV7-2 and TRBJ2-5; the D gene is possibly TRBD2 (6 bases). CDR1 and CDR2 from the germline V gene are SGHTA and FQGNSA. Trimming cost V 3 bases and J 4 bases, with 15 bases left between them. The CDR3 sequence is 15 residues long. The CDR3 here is CASSLGGPRRETQYF. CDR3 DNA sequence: TGTGCCAGCAGCTTGGGGGGACCCCGGAGAGAGACCCAGTACTTC.

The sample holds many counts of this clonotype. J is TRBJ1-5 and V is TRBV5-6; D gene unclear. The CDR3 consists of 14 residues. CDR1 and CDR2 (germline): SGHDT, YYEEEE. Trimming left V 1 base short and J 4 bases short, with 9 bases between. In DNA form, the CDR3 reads TGTGCCAGCAGCTTGAGTTTTCCTAATCAGCCCCAGCATTTT. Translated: CASSLSFPNQPQHF. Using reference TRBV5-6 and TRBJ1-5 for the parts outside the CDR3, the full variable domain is DAGVTQSPTHLIKTRGQQVTLRCSPKSGHDTVSWYQQALGQGPQFIFQYYEEEERQRGNFPDRFSGHQFPNYSSELNVNALLLGDSALYLCASSLSFPNQPQHFGDGTRLSIL.

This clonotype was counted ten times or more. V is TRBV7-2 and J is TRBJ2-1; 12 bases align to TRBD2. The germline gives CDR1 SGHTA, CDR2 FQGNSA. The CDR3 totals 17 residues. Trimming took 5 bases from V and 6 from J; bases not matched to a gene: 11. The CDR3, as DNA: TGTGCCAGCAGCCCAAGAACAACGACTAGCGGGAGCAATGAGCAGTTCTTC. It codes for CASSPRTTTSGSNEQFF.